These 22 T cell receptor beta chains came from one sample sequenced in a study of blood T cell repertoires in COVID-19. The protocol was immunoSEQ multiplex PCR, while the TCRdb copy is restricted to in-frame clones and leaves out a portion. The table has 95,000 to 150,000 clones, around 90% seen once. The sequencing input was peripheral blood. The receptors were sampled from a woman aged 60 to 75 with COVID-19, enrolled during active disease.

The CDR3, as DNA: TGTGCCAGCAGCCTAACAGGGAATTCCTCACCCCTCCACTTT. Translated, it gives CASSLTGNSSPLHF. This sequence joins TRBV7-8 and TRBJ1-6; weak D call: TRBD1 (6 bases). V was shortened by 5 bases and J by 10 bases, with 15 bases between the two germline ends. This CDR3 comprises 14 residues. Germline-derived CDR1 and CDR2 are SGHVS and FQNEAQ. The full variable domain, completed using reference TRBV7-8 and TRBJ1-6, is GAGVSQSPRYKVAKRGQDVALRCDPISGHVSLFWYQQALGQGPEFLTYFQNEAQLDKSGLPSDRFFAERPEGSVSTLKIQRTQQEDSAVYLCASSLTGNSSPLHFGNGTRLTVT.

The rearrangement uses TRBV10-3 and TRBJ1-6; 9 positions agree with TRBD1. The V gene end was trimmed by 1 base and the J gene end by 9 bases; junction bases not matched to a gene: 4. The germline CDR1 and CDR2 sequences are ENHRY and SYGVKD. The CDR3 has 15 amino acids. CDR3 coding DNA: TGTGCCATCAGTGAGTTGGACAGGGGACTTTCACCCCTCCACTTT. This encodes CAISELDRGLSPLHF.

In its sample, this clone was seen a few times. This chain links TRBV6-2 or TRBV6-3 with TRBJ2-2; perhaps TRBD2 as D (6 bases). Germline V gene lookup returns CDR1 MNHEY and CDR2 SVGEGT. The CDR3 extends over 18 amino acids. V was trimmed by 5 bases and J by 0 bases, leaving 19 bases between them. The CDR3 DNA is TGTGCCAGCAGTGGTTTGGGGGGACGGAATGCGAACACCGGGGAGCTGTTTTTT. This translates into CASSGLGGRNANTGELFF.

The chain couples TRBV5-5 to TRBJ1-2, with D possibly TRBD1 on 5 matching bases. The V end was cut by 4 bases, the J end by 4 bases, with 17 bases between. This CDR3 contains 15 residues. Germline CDR1 and CDR2: SGHKS and YYEKEE (reference sequence). The CDR3 coding sequence is TGTGCCAGCAGCGGTCTGGGGGGGTTAGGCTATGGCTACACCTTC. It yields the protein CASSGLGGLGYGYTF.

V is TRBV15 and J is TRBJ2-1, with TRBD1 identical over 11 bases. Germline values: CDR1 LNHNV, CDR2 YYDKDF (reference sequence). This CDR3 has 16 residues. The V gene end was trimmed by 1 base and the J gene end by 9 bases; junction bases not matched to a gene: 8. CDR3 sequence: CATSRAGQGDVGEQFF. The CDR3 coding sequence is TGTGCCACCAGCAGAGCGGGACAGGGGGATGTCGGTGAGCAGTTCTTC.

This clone appeared a few times. The chain is built from TRBV20-1 and TRBJ2-2; tentative D call: TRBD1 (5 bases). V dropped 3 bases and J dropped 0 bases, with 11 bases sitting between them. CDR1 and CDR2 from the germline V gene are DFQATT and SNEGSKA (reference sequence). CDR3 size: 15 residues. CDR3 sequence reads: CSASPDSANTGELFF. The CDR3 coding sequence is TGCAGTGCTAGTCCCGACAGCGCGAACACCGGGGAGCTGTTTTTT.

The V and J genes are TRBV7-2 and TRBJ2-1; 10 nucleotides agree with TRBD2. The CDR3 is 15 residues long. J lost 8 bases, V lost 5 bases, and 9 bases had no gene match. Germline lookup yields CDR1 SGHTA and CDR2 FQGNSA. The CDR3 nucleotides read TGTGCCAGCAGCCCAGCGGGGGGGCGTCGGGATGAGCAGTTCTTC. This gives the protein CASSPAGGRRDEQFF. Full variable domain (remainder filled in from reference TRBV7-2 and TRBJ2-1): GAGVSQSPSNKVTEKGKDVELRCDPISGHTALYWYRQSLGQGLEFLIYFQGNSAPDKSGLPSDRFSAERTGGSVSTLTIQRTQQEDSAVYLCASSPAGGRRDEQFFGPGTRLTVL.

The rearrangement joins TRBV6-2 or TRBV6-3 to TRBJ1-3; no clear D. The germline V gene has CDR1 MNHEY and CDR2 SVGEGT. The CDR3 runs 15 residues. V lost 6 bases and J lost 0, with 12 bases in between. In nucleotides, the CDR3 is TGTGCCAGCAGCCGCCCGAGCGCCTCTGGAAACACCATATATTTT. Amino acids: CASSRPSASGNTIYF.

The chain carries TRBV12-5 and TRBJ2-1, with a possible D match to TRBD2 (5 bases). The CDR3 sequence is 17 residues long. The V gene's germline CDR1 is LGHNT and CDR2 FRNRAP. Trimming left V 1 base short and J 1 base short, with 14 bases between. The CDR3 loop is CASGLAYRGSSYNEQFF. CDR3 nucleotide sequence: TGTGCTAGTGGTTTGGCGTATCGGGGTAGTTCCTACAATGAGCAGTTCTTC.

V is TRBV7-3 and J is TRBJ2-5; 10 bases are a match to TRBD2. From germline, CDR1 is SGHTA and CDR2 FQGTGA. There are 13 residues in the CDR3. V was pared by 5 bases and J by 7 bases, with 4 bases of the junction left unmatched. The CDR3 spells CASSLSGGATQYF. The CDR3 DNA follows: TGTGCCAGCAGCCTAAGCGGGGGGGCGACCCAGTACTTC.

The chain employs TRBV14 and TRBJ2-7; 7 bases align to TRBD1. V lost 1 base to trimming and J lost 1 base; unmatched junction nucleotides: 4. The CDR3 contains 15 residues. Germline CDR1 is SGHDN and CDR2 is FVKESK. CDR3: CASSQGTGPSYEQYF. CDR3 nucleotide sequence: TGTGCCAGCAGCCAAGGGACAGGTCCTTCCTACGAGCAGTACTTC.

The rearrangement joins TRBV7-8 to TRBJ1-2, with 7 bases identical to TRBD1. Trimming removed 5 bases from V and 8 bases from J; junction bases left unmatched: 8. Germline CDR1 SGHVS, CDR2 FQNEAQ. CDR3 length: 13 amino acids. As DNA, the CDR3 is TGTGCCAGCAGCCGTGACAGGGATGGAGGCTACACCTTC. Encoded protein: CASSRDRDGGYTF.

The chain links TRBV19 to TRBJ1-5; no clear D gene. Trimming cost V 3 bases and J 4 bases, with 7 bases left between them. The CDR3 consists of 13 residues. CDR1 LNHDA and CDR2 SQIVND come from the germline V gene (reference sequence). The CDR3 DNA sequence: TGTGCCAGTAGTATCACGGGGAATCAGCCCCAGCATTTT. Translation gives CASSITGNQPQHF.

This chain joins TRBV18 and TRBJ1-2, with D possibly TRBD1 on 5 matching bases. Germline V gives CDR1 KGHSH, CDR2 LQKENI. Trimming left V 3 bases short and J 4 bases short, with 9 bases between. The CDR3 is 13 residues long. The CDR3, as DNA: TGTGCCAGCTCACCCTCAGGGTCCTATGGCTACACCTTC. Its protein product is CASSPSGSYGYTF.

This chain uses TRBV7-6 with TRBJ2-7; possible D gene TRBD2, 5 bases. The CDR3 sequence is 15 residues long. The germline V and J ends were trimmed by 1 base and 0 bases, with 10 bases remaining between them. Germline V gene lookup returns CDR1 SGHVS and CDR2 FNYEAQ. In DNA, the CDR3 is TGTGCCAGCAGCTTAGAGGACTCACGCTCCTACGAGCAGTACTTC. It encodes CASSLEDSRSYEQYF.

The chain is built from TRBV18 and TRBJ2-3, with 7 bases aligning to TRBD1. The CDR3 has 16 residues. J gave up 0 bases and V 2 bases, and 5 bases lay outside the gene matches. Looked up from germline, CDR1 is KGHSH and CDR2 is LQKENI. CDR3 sequence reads: CASSPSGQASTDTQYF. The CDR3 nucleotides are TGTGCCAGCTCACCATCAGGACAGGCTAGCACAGATACGCAGTATTTT.

The V gene is TRBV27, the J gene TRBJ2-2, with TRBD1 as a possible D gene (5 bases). The V gene's germline CDR1 is MNHEY and CDR2 SMNVEV (reference sequence). Trimming stripped 5 bases from V and 3 bases from J, with 13 bases between. CDR3 length: 15 amino acids. The CDR3 here is CASSIRQQDTGELFF. The CDR3 nucleotides read TGTGCCAGCAGTATCCGACAGCAAGACACCGGGGAGCTGTTTTTT.

This CDR3 reads CASSQDLNSPLHF. CDR3 nucleotide sequence: TGTGCCAGCAGCCAAGATCTGAATTCACCCCTCCACTTT. The chain carries TRBV3-1 (or the pseudogene TRBV3-2) and TRBJ1-6, with D unresolved. This CDR3 is built from 13 residues. V was cut by 0 bases and J by 7 bases, with 4 bases left in between. Germline CDR1 is LGHDT and CDR2 is YNNKEL (reference sequence).

The chain carries TRBV15 and TRBJ1-1, with D perhaps TRBD1 (5 bases). In germline, CDR1 is LNHNV, CDR2 YYDKDF (reference sequence). The V end was cut by 6 bases, the J end by 4 bases, with 9 bases between. The CDR3 runs 12 residues. CDR3 coding DNA: TGTGCCACCAGGGGGGAGGTCACTGAAGCTTTCTTT. It specifies CATRGEVTEAFF.

V and J are TRBV7-9 and TRBJ2-5, with a weak D call TRBD1 (6 bases). This CDR3 comprises 16 residues. The V end lost 5 bases, the J end lost 7 bases, and 23 bases lay between the germline ends. Per the germline V gene, CDR1 is SEHNR and CDR2 is FQNEAQ (reference sequence). In DNA form, the CDR3 reads TGTGCCAGCAGCCCAACGCCGACAGGAATGTACGGGACCCAGTACTTC. It codes for CASSPTPTGMYGTQYF.

This chain joins TRBV5-4 and TRBJ2-3; D ambiguous. CDR1 and CDR2 from the germline V gene are SGHNT and YYREEE (reference sequence). Trimming took off 2 bases at V and 2 bases at J, with 6 bases between the two ends. The length of the CDR3 is 13 residues. The CDR3 loop reads CASSFTDTDTQYF. For the CDR3, the DNA is TGTGCCAGCAGCTTTACAGACACAGATACGCAGTATTTT.

This clone was counted a few times. This chain links TRBV7-2 with TRBJ1-2; 7 bases fit TRBD1. With 5 bases clipped from V and 3 bases from J, the junction kept 6 bases outside the gene matches. Germline CDR1 and CDR2: SGHTA and FQGNSA. The CDR3 is 14 amino acids. The CDR3 spells CASSPQGQDYGYTF. CDR3 bases: TGTGCCAGCAGCCCCCAAGGACAGGACTATGGCTACACCTTC.